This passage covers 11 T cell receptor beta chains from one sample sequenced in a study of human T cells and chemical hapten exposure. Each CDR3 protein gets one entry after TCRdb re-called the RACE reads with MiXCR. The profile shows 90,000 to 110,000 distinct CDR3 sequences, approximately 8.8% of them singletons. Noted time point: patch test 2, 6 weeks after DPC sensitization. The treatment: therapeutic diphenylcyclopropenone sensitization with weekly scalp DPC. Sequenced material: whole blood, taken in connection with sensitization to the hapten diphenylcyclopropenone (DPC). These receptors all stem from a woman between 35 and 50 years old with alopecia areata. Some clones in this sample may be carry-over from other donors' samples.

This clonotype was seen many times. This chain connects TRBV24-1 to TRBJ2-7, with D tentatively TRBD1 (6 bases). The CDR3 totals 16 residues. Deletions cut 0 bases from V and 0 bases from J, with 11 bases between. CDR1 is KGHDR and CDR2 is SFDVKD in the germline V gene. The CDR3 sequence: CATSDLDRNSSYEQYF. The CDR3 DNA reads TGTGCCACCAGTGATTTGGACAGGAACAGCTCCTACGAGCAGTACTTC.

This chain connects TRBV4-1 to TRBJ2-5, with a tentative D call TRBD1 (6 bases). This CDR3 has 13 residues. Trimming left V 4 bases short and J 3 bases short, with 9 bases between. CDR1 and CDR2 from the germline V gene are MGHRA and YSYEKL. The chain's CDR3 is CASSRAGEETQYF. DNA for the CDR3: TGCGCCAGCAGCCGGGCAGGGGAAGAGACCCAGTACTTC.

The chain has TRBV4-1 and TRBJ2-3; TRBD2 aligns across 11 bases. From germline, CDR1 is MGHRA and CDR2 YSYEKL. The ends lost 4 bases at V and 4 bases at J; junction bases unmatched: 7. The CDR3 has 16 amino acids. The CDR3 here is CASSPWTSGLSDTQYF. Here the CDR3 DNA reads TGCGCCAGCAGCCCCTGGACTAGCGGGCTCTCAGATACGCAGTATTTT.

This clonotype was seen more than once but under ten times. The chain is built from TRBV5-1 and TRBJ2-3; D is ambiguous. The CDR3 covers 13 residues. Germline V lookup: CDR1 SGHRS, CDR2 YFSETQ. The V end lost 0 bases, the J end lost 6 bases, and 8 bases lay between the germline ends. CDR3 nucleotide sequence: TGCGCCAGCAGCTTGGACAGCGCGGATACGCAGTATTTT. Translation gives CASSLDSADTQYF.

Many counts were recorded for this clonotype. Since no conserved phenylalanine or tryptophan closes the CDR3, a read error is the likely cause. The CDR3 DNA follows: TGTGCCAGCAGCTCCGACAGGGGATCACCCCTCCACCTT. Translated, it gives CASSSDRGSPLHL. This sequence joins TRBV11-2 and TRBJ1-6, with 8 positions matching TRBD1. In germline, CDR1 is SGHAT, CDR2 FQNNGV. CDR3 length: 13 amino acids. V trimming: 4 bases; J trimming: 10 bases; junction bases outside the gene matches: 3.

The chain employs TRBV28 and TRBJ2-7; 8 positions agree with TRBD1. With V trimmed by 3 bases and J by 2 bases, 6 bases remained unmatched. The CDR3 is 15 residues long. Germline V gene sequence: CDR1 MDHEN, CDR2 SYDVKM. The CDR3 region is CASSFSWTGTYEQYF. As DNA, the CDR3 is TGTGCCAGCAGTTTCTCCTGGACAGGGACCTACGAGCAGTACTTC.

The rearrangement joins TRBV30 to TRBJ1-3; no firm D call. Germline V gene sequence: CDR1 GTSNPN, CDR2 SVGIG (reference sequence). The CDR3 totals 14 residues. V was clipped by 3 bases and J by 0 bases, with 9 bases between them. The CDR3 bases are TGTGCCTGGAGGCAGAGTAACTCTGGAAACACCATATATTTT. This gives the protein CAWRQSNSGNTIYF.

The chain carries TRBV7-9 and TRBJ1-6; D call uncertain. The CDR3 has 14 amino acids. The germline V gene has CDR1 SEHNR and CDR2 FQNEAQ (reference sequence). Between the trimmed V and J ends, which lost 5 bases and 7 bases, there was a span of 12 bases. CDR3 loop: CASSPPFPNSPLHF. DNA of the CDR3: TGTGCCAGCAGCCCTCCTTTTCCGAATTCACCCCTCCACTTT.

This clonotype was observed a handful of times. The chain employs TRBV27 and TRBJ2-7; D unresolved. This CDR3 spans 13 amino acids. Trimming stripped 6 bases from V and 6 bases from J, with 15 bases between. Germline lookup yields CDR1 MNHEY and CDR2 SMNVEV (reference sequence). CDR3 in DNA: TGTGCCAGCAGGAACCGACTGGAGCCCGAGCAGTACTTC. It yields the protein CASRNRLEPEQYF.

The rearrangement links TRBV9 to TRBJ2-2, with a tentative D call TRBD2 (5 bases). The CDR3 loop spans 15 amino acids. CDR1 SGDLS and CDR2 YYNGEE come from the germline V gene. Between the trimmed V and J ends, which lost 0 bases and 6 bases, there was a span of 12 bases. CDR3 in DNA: TGTGCCAGCAGCGTAGAAGGCAGGCGGGCCGGGGAGCTGTTTTTT. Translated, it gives CASSVEGRRAGELFF.

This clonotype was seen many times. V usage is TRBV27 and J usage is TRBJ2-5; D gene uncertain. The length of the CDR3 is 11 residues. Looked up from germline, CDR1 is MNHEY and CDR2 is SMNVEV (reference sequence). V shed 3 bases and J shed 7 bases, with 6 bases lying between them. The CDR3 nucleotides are TGTGCCAGCAGTTTCGGCGGGACCCAGTACTTC. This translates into CASSFGGTQYF.